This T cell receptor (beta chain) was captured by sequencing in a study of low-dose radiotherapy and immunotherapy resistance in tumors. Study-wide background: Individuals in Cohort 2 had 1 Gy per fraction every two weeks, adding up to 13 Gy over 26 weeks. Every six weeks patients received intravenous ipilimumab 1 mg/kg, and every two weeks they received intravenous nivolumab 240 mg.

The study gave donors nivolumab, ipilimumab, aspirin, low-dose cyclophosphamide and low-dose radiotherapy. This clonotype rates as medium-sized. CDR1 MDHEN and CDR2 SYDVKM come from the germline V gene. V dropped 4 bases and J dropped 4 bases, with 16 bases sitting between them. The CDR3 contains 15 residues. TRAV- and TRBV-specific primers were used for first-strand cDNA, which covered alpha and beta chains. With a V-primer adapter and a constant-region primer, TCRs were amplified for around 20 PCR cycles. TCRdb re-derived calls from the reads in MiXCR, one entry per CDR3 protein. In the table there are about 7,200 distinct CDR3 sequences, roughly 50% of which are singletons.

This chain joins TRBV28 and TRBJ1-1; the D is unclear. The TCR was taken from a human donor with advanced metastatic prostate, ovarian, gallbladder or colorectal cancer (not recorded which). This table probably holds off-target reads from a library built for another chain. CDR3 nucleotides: TGTGCCAGCAGTTCCCCTATGGTTACGCGCACTGAAGCTTTCTTT. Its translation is CASSSPMVTRTEAFF.